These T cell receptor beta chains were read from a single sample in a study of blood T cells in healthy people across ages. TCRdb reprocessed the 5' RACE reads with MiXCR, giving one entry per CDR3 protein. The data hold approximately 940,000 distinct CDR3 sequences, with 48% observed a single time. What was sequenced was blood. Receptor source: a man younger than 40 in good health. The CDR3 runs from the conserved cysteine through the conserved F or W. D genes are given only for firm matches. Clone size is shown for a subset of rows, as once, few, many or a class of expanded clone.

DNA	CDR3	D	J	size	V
TGTGCCATCAGTGCGAATAGCGGGGGGTCAGATACGCAGTATTTT	CAISANSGGSDTQYF	TRBD2	TRBJ2-3	few	TRBV10-3
TGCAGTGCTAGTGACGGAAGCGGGGGGTTCAATGAGCAGTTCTTC	CSASDGSGGFNEQFF	TRBD2	TRBJ2-1	NA	TRBV20-1
TGTGCCAGCACTACCGTGGACAGCTCAAACACTGAAGCTTTCTTT	CASTTVDSSNTEAFF	NA	TRBJ1-1	few	TRBV6-5
TGTGCCAGCAGTTTAAATCGCGTAGGGACAATGAGTTCACCCCTCCACTTT	CASSLNRVGTMSSPLHF	NA	TRBJ1-6	few	TRBV27
TGTGCCAGCAGTTTTGAGGGTACGCAGTATTTT	CASSFEGTQYF	NA	TRBJ2-3	few	TRBV12-3/TRBV12-4
TGCGCCAGCAGCTTGGCCAGTATAACTAGCGGGGGCGCAGATACGCAGTATTTT	CASSLASITSGGADTQYF	TRBD2	TRBJ2-3	NA	TRBV5-1
TGCAGTGGAACAGGGGAATTCCACGAGCAGTACTTC	CSGTGEFHEQYF	TRBD1	TRBJ2-7	NA	TRBV20-1
TGTGCCAGCAGCTTGATGGAGGAGACCCAGTACTTC	CASSLMEETQYF	NA	TRBJ2-5	few	TRBV5-6
TGCAGCGTCGTGAGTAGCCGCCTTGGGACAGATACGCAGTATTTT	CSVVSSRLGTDTQYF	NA	TRBJ2-3	few	TRBV29-1
TGTGCCAGCAGGCGACAGAACAATGAGCAGTTCTTC	CASRRQNNEQFF	NA	TRBJ2-1	many	TRBV2
TGTGCCAGCAGCCCGGGGGGACAGGGGAGCAATCAGCCCCAGCATTTT	CASSPGGQGSNQPQHF	TRBD1	TRBJ1-5	NA	TRBV5-4
TGTGCCACCAGGAGAGGACAGGGGGCCGGGGAGCTGTTTTTT	CATRRGQGAGELFF	TRBD1	TRBJ2-2	NA	TRBV27
TGTGCCATCAGTGCGACCCAGTCTTCCGAGCAGTACTTC	CAISATQSSEQYF	NA	TRBJ2-7	few	TRBV10-3
TGTGCCAGCAGTTTAAGGACAGGGTTGAGCTCGAAGTATGGCTACACCTTC	CASSLRTGLSSKYGYTF	TRBD1	TRBJ1-2	NA	TRBV12-3/TRBV12-4
TGTGCCAGCAGCTTTGACAGCGAGGGGCAGCCCCAGCATTTT	CASSFDSEGQPQHF	NA	TRBJ1-5	few	TRBV27
TGCGCCAGCAGCCTCCTTGGAGCGGGGGACACAGATACGCAGTATTTT	CASSLLGAGDTDTQYF	TRBD2	TRBJ2-3	NA	TRBV4-1
TGCAGTGCTAGAGATGGGGGGAGCGGGTTTTCTTACGAGCAGTACTTC	CSARDGGSGFSYEQYF	NA	TRBJ2-7	NA	TRBV20-1
TGTGCCAGCAGCAAGCCCCATCTGCTGAGGGAGATGAACACTGAAGCTTTCTTT	CASSKPHLLREMNTEAFF	NA	TRBJ1-1	NA	TRBV6-2/TRBV6-3
TGTGCCAGCAGGGTTCGGCTGGGTCTAGCTAACTATGGCTACACCTTC	CASRVRLGLANYGYTF	NA	TRBJ1-2	NA	TRBV6-1
TGCGCCAGCAGCTTGGGGAACCCGAACGCAGTGTATTTT	CASSLGNPNAVYF	NA	TRBJ2-3	few	TRBV5-1
TGCGCCAGCAGCCAACCCGGAGCGGGGGGGGTAAACACCGGGGAGCTGTTTTTT	CASSQPGAGGVNTGELFF	TRBD2	TRBJ2-2	NA	TRBV4-1
TGTGCCAGCAAAGCCGAGACGGGCCCTTACGAGCAGTACTTC	CASKAETGPYEQYF	NA	TRBJ2-7	NA	TRBV12-3/TRBV12-4
TGCAGTGCTAGGAGGAGCGGGCCCACCTACGAGCAGTACTTC	CSARRSGPTYEQYF	NA	TRBJ2-7	NA	TRBV20-1
TGTGCCAGCAGCTTTATTATAAGGGGCCGGGCTGAAGCTTTCTTT	CASSFIIRGRAEAFF	NA	TRBJ1-1	few	TRBV7-9
TGTGCCATCAGTGAGGAGGCTAGCGGGGGGGTTTACAATGAGCAGTTCTTC	CAISEEASGGVYNEQFF	TRBD2	TRBJ2-1	NA	TRBV10-3
TGCGCCAGCAGCTTGGAAACAGTTTTGTCCTACGAGCAGTACTTC	CASSLETVLSYEQYF	NA	TRBJ2-7	NA	TRBV5-1
TGCGCCAGCCGCCTTTTGACCGCATTCCCATTAGTCCTGGAAGCTTTCTTT	CASRLLTAFPLVLEAFF	NA	TRBJ1-1	few	TRBV4-3
TGTGCCAGCTACGGACAGTATGGCTACACCTTC	CASYGQYGYTF	NA	TRBJ1-2	NA	TRBV12-3/TRBV12-4
TGCGCCAGCAGCCCGGGACAGGGAACGTCCACCGGGGAGCTGTTTTTT	CASSPGQGTSTGELFF	TRBD1	TRBJ2-2	once	TRBV5-1
TGTGCCAGCTCTCTAGGCGTAAAGACAGTTAACACTGAAGCTTTCTTT	CASSLGVKTVNTEAFF	NA	TRBJ1-1	few	TRBV18
TGTGCCAGCACCTTGGACCCCCTTGGGAACACTGAAGCTTTCTTT	CASTLDPLGNTEAFF	NA	TRBJ1-1	NA	TRBV2
TGTGCCAGCAGTTACGGCCGTCGGGGGAGCGCGTCACCCCTCCACTTT	CASSYGRRGSASPLHF	NA	TRBJ1-6	NA	TRBV6-5
TGTGCCAGCAGTCGGGACAGGGGTCTCCGGAGCTATGGCTACACCTTC	CASSRDRGLRSYGYTF	TRBD1	TRBJ1-2	many	TRBV12-3/TRBV12-4
TGTGCCAGTAGCTTAGGGTCCTCCAGGCAGTTCTTC	CASSLGSSRQFF	NA	TRBJ2-1	NA	TRBV7-9
TGCGCCAGCAGCCAAGATGAGGGGATAGGAGAGACCCAGTACTTC	CASSQDEGIGETQYF	NA	TRBJ2-5	NA	TRBV4-1
TGTGCCAGCAGTGAAGAAGCGACAGGGGTTCAGCCCCAGCATTTT	CASSEEATGVQPQHF	TRBD1	TRBJ1-5	few	TRBV6-1
TGTGCCAGCAGCGAAAGCCTAGTAGGGGGCTACACCTTC	CASSESLVGGYTF	NA	TRBJ1-2	NA	TRBV3-1
TGTGCCAGCAGCCTAGGAGGGGGCTGGTTTCAGCCCCAGCATTTT	CASSLGGGWFQPQHF	TRBD1	TRBJ1-5	NA	TRBV9
TGTGCCAGCAGCTCTGACAGGGGGCGCACTAGCACAGATACGCAGTATTTT	CASSSDRGRTSTDTQYF	TRBD1	TRBJ2-3	few	TRBV7-2
TGCAGCGCCGAAGTAGGCAGCTACGAGCAGTACTTC	CSAEVGSYEQYF	NA	TRBJ2-7	many	TRBV29-1
TGTGCCAGCAGTTACGACAGGCACAATCAGCCCCAGCATTTT	CASSYDRHNQPQHF	NA	TRBJ1-5	NA	TRBV6-2/TRBV6-3
TGTGCCAGCAGCTTTCCGGGGACAGGGGGTACCGAGCAGTACTTC	CASSFPGTGGTEQYF	TRBD1	TRBJ2-7	few	TRBV7-9
TGTGCCAGCAGGCAAGACTATAACTATGGCTACACCTTC	CASRQDYNYGYTF	NA	TRBJ1-2	NA	TRBV6-1
TGCGCCAGCAGCACGGTCGGGGGTTCAGATACGCAGTATTTT	CASSTVGGSDTQYF	NA	TRBJ2-3	NA	TRBV5-1
TGTGCCATCAGTGAACAGGGGGCGGCTGGGGCCAACGTCCTGACTTTC	CAISEQGAAGANVLTF	TRBD1	TRBJ2-6	NA	TRBV10-3
TGTGCCAGCAGCAACAGCACGGGACAGATGCACGAGCAGTACTTC	CASSNSTGQMHEQYF	TRBD1	TRBJ2-7	NA	TRBV7-9
TGCGCCAGCAGCTTGGCCGAGGGCAGGGGGAGTTCACCCCTCCACTTT	CASSLAEGRGSSPLHF	TRBD1	TRBJ1-6	NA	TRBV5-1
TGCGCCAGCAGCCAAGATAGGGACTGGGTCTACGAGCAGTACTTC	CASSQDRDWVYEQYF	NA	TRBJ2-7	many	TRBV4-3
TGTGCCATCAGTGAGTCGGCGGAGACCCCGCAGTATTTT	CAISESAETPQYF	NA	TRBJ2-3	few	TRBV10-3
TGTGCCAGCAGTTTAACCGGGACACGGGCCGAGCAGTACTTC	CASSLTGTRAEQYF	NA	TRBJ2-7	NA	TRBV12-3/TRBV12-4
TGTGCCAGCAGCTTAGACTCAGGTGGTATTCGCACAGATACGCAGTATTTT	CASSLDSGGIRTDTQYF	NA	TRBJ2-3	NA	TRBV7-8
TGCGCCAGCAGCTTGCCTTCTAGAGGCGAGCAGTACTTC	CASSLPSRGEQYF	NA	TRBJ2-7	once	TRBV5-1
TGTGCCAGCAGCTTCATGTACGGGCAGGGAAACAATGGCTACACCTTC	CASSFMYGQGNNGYTF	NA	TRBJ1-2	few	TRBV6-5
TGTGCCAGCAGCCCGAGTGGGAGGACACCTGAAGCTTTCTTT	CASSPSGRTPEAFF	NA	TRBJ1-1	NA	TRBV5-6
TGTGCCAGCAGTACCGCGGCGGCTAGAGGCAATGAGCAGTTCTTC	CASSTAAARGNEQFF	NA	TRBJ2-1	NA	TRBV6-6
TGTGCCAGCAGCCCGACAGGGGGCGGTACTGAAGCTTTCTTT	CASSPTGGGTEAFF	TRBD1	TRBJ1-1	NA	TRBV12-3/TRBV12-4
TGCGCCAGCAGCCCGCCCGACAGAAACATCGGTGAAAAACGGTTTTTT	CASSPPDRNIGEKRFF	NA	TRBJ1-4	NA	TRBV5-1